This T cell receptor (beta chain) was obtained from a study of CD8+ T cells in alopecia areata. In regard to this clone: Its matching antigen is unknown.

Extraction and reverse transcription of RNA yielded cDNA as the sequencing template. Here immunoSEQ multiplex PCR was the method, and the copy in TCRdb shows in-frame clones only, minus some. This table holds about 300,000 clones, 58% found once. Study results and caveats: Resident alphabeta T cells of normal skin are also sequenced in scalp samples. On tofacitinib, scalp clonality and expanded CD8+ clones among top 100 fell significantly.

The treatment here: oral pan-JAK inhibitor, 5-10 mg twice daily. CDR1 is SGDLS, CDR2 YYNGEE, per germline. This CDR3 comprises 16 residues. Trimming stripped 0 bases from V and 5 bases from J, with 17 bases between. The receptor was derived from a human donor with alopecia areata. This rearrangement joins TRBV9 to TRBJ2-5, with D perhaps matching TRBD1 (6 bases). The sequenced sample was CD4+ T cells sorted from blood, obtained at week 24, from a patient treated with tofacitinib. In DNA, the CDR3 is TGTGCCAGCAGCGTAGGAGAAGGGGGTGGAGTGGAGACCCAGTACTTC. Amino acid sequence: CASSVGEGGGVETQYF.